Included here is one T cell receptor beta chain sequence, with context. Authors' methods: Estimation of nucleated cell counts relied on the amplification of reference gene primers. Assay: immunoSEQ multiplex PCR; the TCRdb copy retains only in-frame clones and omits some. V and J calls plus clone size are reproduced from that table; the DNA served to infer D and trimming. The table includes under 45,000 clones, around three quarters detected once. This sample was taken from a study of blood T cell repertoires in COVID-19. Study-level background: The United States, Italy and Spain supplied acute and convalescent COVID-19 samples.

V was clipped by 4 bases and J by 8 bases; unmatched bases: 9. Germline values: CDR1 SGHRS, CDR2 YFSETQ. The CDR3 covers 15 residues. J is TRBJ1-2 and V is TRBV5-1, with 12 bases that match TRBD1. The sequencing input was peripheral blood. The source of this sequence is a man older than 75 with acute or convalescent COVID-19. The CDR3 nucleotides read TGCGCCAGCAGCATTGCTGGGACAGGGGGCGAAGGCTACACCTTC. Amino acid sequence: CASSIAGTGGEGYTF.